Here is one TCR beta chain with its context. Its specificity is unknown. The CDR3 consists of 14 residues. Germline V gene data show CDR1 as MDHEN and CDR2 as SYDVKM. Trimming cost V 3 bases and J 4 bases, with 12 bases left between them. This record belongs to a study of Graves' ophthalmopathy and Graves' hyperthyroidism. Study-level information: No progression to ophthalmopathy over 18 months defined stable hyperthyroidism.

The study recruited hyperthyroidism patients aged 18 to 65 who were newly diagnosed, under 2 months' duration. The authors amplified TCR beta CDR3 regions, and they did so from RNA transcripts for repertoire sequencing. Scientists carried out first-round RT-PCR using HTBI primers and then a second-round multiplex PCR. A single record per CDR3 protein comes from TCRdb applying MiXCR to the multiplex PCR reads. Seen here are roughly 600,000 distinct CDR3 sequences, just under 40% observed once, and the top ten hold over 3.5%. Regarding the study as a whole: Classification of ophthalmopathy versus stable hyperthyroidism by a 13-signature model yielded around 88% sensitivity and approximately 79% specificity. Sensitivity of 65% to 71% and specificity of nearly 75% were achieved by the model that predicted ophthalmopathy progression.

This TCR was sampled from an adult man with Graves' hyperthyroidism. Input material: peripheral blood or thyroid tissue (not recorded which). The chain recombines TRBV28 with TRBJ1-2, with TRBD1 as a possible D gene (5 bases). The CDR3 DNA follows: TGTGCCAGCAGTTTGTATCAGGGAATCTATGGCTACACCTTC. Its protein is CASSLYQGIYGYTF.